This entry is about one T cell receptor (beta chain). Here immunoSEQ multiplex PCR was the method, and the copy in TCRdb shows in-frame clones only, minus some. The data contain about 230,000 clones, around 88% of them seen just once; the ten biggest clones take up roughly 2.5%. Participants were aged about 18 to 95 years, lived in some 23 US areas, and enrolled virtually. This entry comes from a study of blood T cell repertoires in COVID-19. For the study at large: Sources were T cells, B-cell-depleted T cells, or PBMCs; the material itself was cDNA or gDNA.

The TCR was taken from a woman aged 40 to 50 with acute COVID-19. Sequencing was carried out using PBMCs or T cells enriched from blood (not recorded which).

DNA of the CDR3: TGTGCCAGCAGCCTGTACAGGGGTATTAATGAAAAACTGTTTTTT. This sequence encodes CASSLYRGINEKLFF. The gene calls are TRBV7-9 and TRBJ1-4; 7 bases are a match to TRBD1. Germline assignment: CDR1 SEHNR and CDR2 FQNEAQ (reference sequence). The CDR3 consists of 15 residues. V lost 5 bases, J lost 4 bases, and 7 bases stayed unmatched. Full variable domain (outside the CDR3, taken from reference TRBV7-9 and TRBJ1-4): DTGVSQNPRHKITKRGQNVTFRCDPISEHNRLYWYRQTLGQGPEFLTYFQNEAQLEKSRLLSDRFSAERPKGSFSTLEIQRTEQGDSAMYLCASSLYRGINEKLFFGSGTQLSVL.